The 16 T cell receptor beta chains below come from one sample, sequenced in a study of cytomegalovirus exposure and HLA in healthy donors. The primer mix had 60 Vbeta and 13 Jbeta primers. Sequencing used immunoSEQ multiplex PCR; TCRdb keeps in-frame clones, though not all of them. The sample holds some 120,000 clones; roughly two thirds are singletons and the top ten take roughly 1.5%. Sequencing used PBMCs. These receptor sequences come from a man aged 30-40 years in good health and CMV-seropositive.

This clone showed up just a few times. The chain combines TRBV6-5 with TRBJ2-1; TRBD1 is a possible D gene (7 bases). This CDR3 spans 16 amino acids. The V gene lost 2 bases and the J gene lost 1 base, with 12 bases spanning the gap. Germline CDR1 MNHEY, CDR2 SVGAGI. The CDR3 reads CASSYAGGHSYNEQFF. CDR3 DNA sequence: TGTGCCAGCAGTTACGCAGGGGGGCATTCCTACAATGAGCAGTTCTTC.

As regards this clone: A junction boundary mismatches the germline segment, possibly from a read error. CDR3 sequence: CAGSHSVGTGGYEQYF. CDR3 coding DNA: TGTGCCGGCAGCCATAGCGTCGGGACAGGGGGGTACGAGCAGTACTTC. The V gene is TRBV11-2, the J gene TRBJ2-7; 11 nucleotides agree with TRBD1. This CDR3 has 16 residues. The V gene's germline CDR1 is SGHAT and CDR2 FQNNGV.

The chain joins TRBV2 to TRBJ2-3; 15 bases agree with TRBD2. Germline assignment: CDR1 SNHLY and CDR2 FYNNEI. The CDR3 totals 17 residues. V trimming: 6 bases; J trimming: 8 bases; junction bases outside the gene matches: 12. CDR3 DNA: TGTGCCAGCAGGGCGCTGCCCGGACTAGCGGGAGGGGGTACGCAGTATTTT. Its protein product is CASRALPGLAGGGTQYF.

Notes on this clone: This same CDR3 is encoded by further DNA sequences in the sample. This sequence joins TRBV4-2 and TRBJ2-2; the match to TRBD2 covers 7 bases. Germline trimming cut 4 bases from V and 2 bases from J; bases unmatched to any gene: 13. This CDR3 comprises 18 residues. Per germline, CDR1 LGHNA and CDR2 YNFKEQ. For the CDR3, the DNA is TGTGCCAGCAGCCCCCTAATTCTCGGGAGGACCAACACCGGGGAGCTGTTTTTT. It encodes CASSPLILGRTNTGELFF.

This clone was picked up one time. The chain joins TRBV11-2 to TRBJ2-1, with a tentative D call TRBD2 (6 bases). V lost 5 bases and J lost 6, with 14 bases in between. CDR1 SGHAT and CDR2 FQNNGV come from the germline V gene. The CDR3 totals 14 residues. This CDR3 is CASSLPGLSNEQFF. DNA of the CDR3: TGTGCCAGCAGCCTACCGGGACTCTCCAATGAGCAGTTCTTC.

This clone has only a few counts. The CDR3 reads CASSLSAGSQETQYF. DNA of the CDR3: TGTGCCAGCAGCTTATCGGCAGGGTCCCAAGAGACCCAGTACTTC. V gene TRBV7-3 combines with J gene TRBJ2-5; a possible D gene is TRBD1 (5 bases). With 2 bases removed from V and 1 base from J, the gap between germline ends came to 11 bases. The CDR3 has 15 residues. Germline values: CDR1 SGHTA, CDR2 FQGTGA. Variable domain in full (rest from reference TRBV7-3 and TRBJ2-5): GAGVSQTPSNKVTEKGKYVELRCDPISGHTALYWYRQSLGQGPEFLIYFQGTGAADDSGLPNDRFFAVRPEGSVSTLKIQRTERGDSAVYLCASSLSAGSQETQYFGPGTRLLVL.

The chain carries TRBV7-2 and TRBJ1-2; tentative D call: TRBD1 (5 bases). V gave up 3 bases and J gave up 5 bases, with 13 bases separating them. There are 14 residues in the CDR3. Germline values: CDR1 SGHTA, CDR2 FQGNSA. CDR3 protein: CASSFDSEVYGYTF. The DNA of the CDR3 is TGTGCCAGCAGCTTCGACAGCGAAGTGTATGGCTACACCTTC. Based on the CDR3 plus reference TRBV7-2 and TRBJ1-2, the full variable domain is GAGVSQSPSNKVTEKGKDVELRCDPISGHTALYWYRQSLGQGLEFLIYFQGNSAPDKSGLPSDRFSAERTGGSVSTLTIQRTQQEDSAVYLCASSFDSEVYGYTFGSGTRLTVV.

V is TRBV28 and J is TRBJ2-7; D gene uncertain. Trimming took 6 bases from V and 0 from J, leaving 6 bases between them. Germline V gene lookup returns CDR1 MDHEN and CDR2 SYDVKM. The CDR3 extends over 12 amino acids. DNA of the CDR3: TGTGCCAGCAGCCTAACCTCCTACGAGCAGTACTTC. This gives the protein CASSLTSYEQYF.

A single count supports this clone. V is TRBV9 and J is TRBJ2-3; D possibly corresponds to TRBD2 (6 bases). The V gene lost 0 bases and the J gene lost 2 bases, with 10 bases spanning the gap. Germline V gives CDR1 SGDLS, CDR2 YYNGEE. The CDR3 sequence is 15 residues long. CDR3 in amino acids: CASSVGRTNTDTQYF. The CDR3 nucleotides read TGTGCCAGCAGCGTAGGTAGGACTAACACAGATACGCAGTATTTT.

The genes are TRBV7-9 and TRBJ2-1; 8 nucleotides agree with TRBD2. Trimming at V came to 1 base and at J to 9 bases, leaving 8 bases not matched to a gene. Germline lookup yields CDR1 SEHNR and CDR2 FQNEAQ (reference sequence). This CDR3 is built from 15 residues. The CDR3 DNA follows: TGTGCCAGCAGCTTAGGACTAGCGATGGGGGGTGAGCAGTTCTTC. Translating gives CASSLGLAMGGEQFF.

This clone occurred once. The gene calls are TRBV5-1 and TRBJ2-3, with a weak D call TRBD2 (6 bases). Germline V gene data show CDR1 as SGHRS and CDR2 as YFSETQ. The CDR3 sequence is 15 residues long. V lost 1 base and J 4 bases, leaving 13 bases between the germline ends. CDR3 in DNA: TGCGCCAGCAGCTTGACTAGCAATAGGCCAGATACGCAGTATTTT. As protein: CASSLTSNRPDTQYF. The whole variable domain, remainder taken from reference TRBV5-1 and TRBJ2-3, is KAGVTQTPRYLIKTRGQQVTLSCSPISGHRSVSWYQQTPGQGLQFLFEYFSETQRNKGNFPGRFSGRQFSNSRSEMNVSTLELGDSALYLCASSLTSNRPDTQYFGPGTRLTVL.

This sequence joins TRBV6-5 and TRBJ2-3, with 8 bases lining up with TRBD2. Trimming removed 6 bases from V and 4 bases from J; junction bases left unmatched: 9. The germline V gene has CDR1 MNHEY and CDR2 SVGAGI. CDR3 length: 15 residues. The CDR3: CASRGAGASPDTQYF. CDR3 nucleotide sequence: TGTGCCAGCAGGGGAGCGGGAGCAAGCCCAGATACGCAGTATTTT.

In this sample, this clone turned up a few times. V gene TRBV18 combines with J gene TRBJ1-2, with a weak D call TRBD1 (5 bases). The CDR3 length is 13 residues. The germline CDR1 and CDR2 sequences are KGHSH and LQKENI. V gave up 6 bases and J gave up 6 bases, with 14 bases separating them. The CDR3 DNA follows: TGTGCCAGCTCCCCGTTTGGGGGGAATGGCTACACCTTC. It is translated as CASSPFGGNGYTF. The whole variable domain, remainder taken from reference TRBV18 and TRBJ1-2, is NAGVMQNPRHLVRRRGQEARLRCSPMKGHSHVYWYRQLPEEGLKFMVYLQKENIIDESGMPKERFSAEFPKEGPSILRIQQVVRGDSAAYFCASSPFGGNGYTFGSGTRLTVV.

This clone has just one count. The CDR3 region has the DNA TGTGCCAGCAGTATAGGGGGCCCCGGGAATGAGCAGTTCTTC. Translation gives CASSIGGPGNEQFF. The rearrangement uses TRBV27 and TRBJ2-1; 7 nucleotides match TRBD1. CDR1 MNHEY and CDR2 SMNVEV come from the germline V gene (reference sequence). With 5 bases clipped from V and 7 bases from J, the junction kept 8 bases outside the gene matches. The CDR3 loop spans 14 amino acids.

In this sample, this clone turned up a few times. The CDR3 loop reads CASSQVPGTGGRDTEAFF. CDR3 DNA: TGTGCCAGCAGCCAAGTACCCGGGACAGGGGGCAGGGACACTGAAGCTTTCTTT. This sequence joins TRBV14 and TRBJ1-1; TRBD1 matches 12 bases. The CDR3 is 18 amino acids. The germline CDR1 and CDR2 sequences are SGHDN and FVKESK. The V segment lost 1 base and the J segment 3 bases; nucleotides outside the gene matches: 9.

This chain connects TRBV7-6 to TRBJ1-1, with a weak D call TRBD1 (6 bases). The germline gives CDR1 SGHVS, CDR2 FNYEAQ. Deletions cut 2 bases from V and 0 bases from J, with 13 bases between. The CDR3 covers 16 residues. In DNA, the CDR3 is TGTGCCAGCAGCTTATTGTTTCCAGGGGTGAACACTGAAGCTTTCTTT. Its protein is CASSLLFPGVNTEAFF.